The rows below give T cell receptor beta chains drawn from one sample of a study of blood T cell repertoires in COVID-19. Method: immunoSEQ multiplex PCR; TCRdb's copy keeps in-frame clones and lacks some. The sample carries about 43,000 clones, approximately 90% recorded once. Sample: peripheral blood. The receptors derive from a woman of 80 years or more with active COVID-19. CDR3s include the opening cysteine and the closing phenylalanine or tryptophan.

v_call cdr3_aa
TRBV6-5 CASSTGLAGPGELFF
TRBV5-1 CASSLRDRGLGGYTF
TRBV7-2 CASSPESTSRETQYF
TRBV12-5 CASARDRAYGYTF
TRBV2 CASSAVRQGTEAFF
TRBV7-2 CASSLAVRSYEQYF
TRBV7-9 CASSSRDRDSDTQYF
TRBV6-2/TRBV6-3 CASSYGRDQPQHF
TRBV7-2 CASSPNPPPSPSGNTIYF
TRBV6-5 CASTGVEGRTEAFF
TRBV9 CASSVVPDRGKNTF
TRBV4-3 CASSQATGTGGSPLHF
TRBV5-1 CASSPMLTDTEAFF
TRBV7-8 CASSNSVQSYGYTF
TRBV30 CAWSTWDRGETQYF
TRBV20-1 CSAPGVYGYTF
TRBV27 CASSTFSGGTTDTQYF
TRBV2 CATSGGGTRSPLHF
TRBV6-5 CASRDKRGGQETQYF
TRBV28 CASTNRGSKGYGYTF